This passage covers 5 T cell receptor beta chains from one sample sequenced in a study of circulating and synovial CD4+ cells in juvenile arthritis. Data came from immunoSEQ multiplex PCR; TCRdb stores just in-frame clones and leaves some out. The table includes more than 30,000 clones, around 95% detected once. Sequencing used CD4+ T cells from blood. These receptors all come from a human donor with juvenile idiopathic arthritis.

This sequence joins TRBV7-3 and TRBJ2-1, with TRBD2 matching over 8 bases. Germline loops: CDR1 SGHTA, CDR2 FQGTGA. The V gene end was trimmed by 5 bases and the J gene end by 6 bases; junction bases not matched to a gene: 12. There are 16 residues in the CDR3. The CDR3 coding sequence is TGTGCCAGCAGCGCACAACCGGGACTAGAAGGCAATGAGCAGTTCTTC. The encoded protein is CASSAQPGLEGNEQFF. Supplemented by reference TRBV7-3 and TRBJ2-1, the full variable domain reads GAGVSQTPSNKVTEKGKYVELRCDPISGHTALYWYRQSLGQGPEFLIYFQGTGAADDSGLPNDRFFAVRPEGSVSTLKIQRTERGDSAVYLCASSAQPGLEGNEQFFGPGTRLTVL.

This chain uses TRBV6-1 with TRBJ1-4, with 9 bases identical to TRBD1. The CDR3 is 13 residues long. Germline CDR1 MNHNS, CDR2 SASEGT. The CDR3: CQTGGLLNEKLFF. CDR3 coding DNA: TGTCAGACAGGGGGGCTTCTTAATGAAAAACTGTTTTTT.

The gene calls are TRBV27 and TRBJ1-1; 7 nucleotides match TRBD1. The CDR3 spans 14 residues. Unmatched junction bases numbered 8, after V lost 6 bases and J lost 4 bases. Per germline, CDR1 MNHEY and CDR2 SMNVEV (reference sequence). The CDR3 DNA reads as TGTGCCAGCAGCTTCCGACAGGGAAGCACTGAAGCTTTCTTT. It translates to CASSFRQGSTEAFF.

V is TRBV7-9 and J is TRBJ2-1; D might be TRBD2 (5 bases). V was shortened by 5 bases and J by 8 bases, with 7 bases between the two germline ends. Germline values: CDR1 SEHNR, CDR2 FQNEAQ (reference sequence). The CDR3 contains 11 residues. CDR3 protein: CASSLGDEQFF. CDR3 nucleotides: TGTGCCAGCAGCCTCGGGGATGAGCAGTTCTTC.

The chain has TRBV6-5 and TRBJ2-7; 7 bases map to TRBD1. There are 13 residues in the CDR3. Trimming removed 6 bases from V and 4 bases from J; junction bases left unmatched: 6. The V gene's germline CDR1 is MNHEY and CDR2 SVGAGI. CDR3 DNA: TGTGCCAGCAGCTCGGGACAGCGTTACGAGCAGTACTTC. Its protein product is CASSSGQRYEQYF.